The source of this T cell receptor (beta chain) is a study of immune heterogeneity within non-small cell lung tumors (dated by TCRdb to the late 2010s). In terms of the full investigation: Histology comprised several squamous cell carcinomas, 10 non-squamous carcinomas and 1 tumor not otherwise specified. To look at intratumoral immune heterogeneity, the study ran whole-exome sequencing, RNA-seq and TCR beta repertoire sequencing on several spatially distinct regions taken from every NSCLC tumor. TCR repertoire analysis included more than 55 tumor loci from under 16 patients, whereas transcriptome data included only 40 or so loci from 11 to 12 patients. Neoantigen binding to each patient's HLA alleles was predicted with netMHCpan-3.0 for mutant peptides of 8 to 11 amino acids.

The CDR1 and CDR2 encoded by the germline V gene (reference sequence) are DFQATT and SNEGSKA. The CDR3 contains 12 residues, cysteine and phenylalanine counted. Only CDR3 DNA is held: 36 bases, read in frame from base 1. V gives up 6 bases and J gives up 2 bases, and the segment between their germline ends measures 11 bases. Genomic DNA was extracted from bulk tumor tissue and used as the TCR template, and approximately 600 ng gDNA was amplified per sample. During surgery, multiple biopsies were taken from each primary tumor, with sampling sites spaced as far apart as possible within the tumor mass. The study cohort was described as untreated, and the patients were newly diagnosed NSCLC cases having curative surgery. The samples came from roughly 15 patients with newly diagnosed non-small cell lung cancer who were having surgery intended to be curative. Resected tumor masses were reviewed by two independent pathologists. Only high-quality DNA and RNA samples were carried forward to sequencing.

The TCR beta CDR3 region was amplified with a multiplex PCR system, in which a first round of about 10 cycles was run using 32 V-gene forward and 13 J-gene reverse primers. First-round PCR used a QIAGEN Multiplex PCR Kit, and primer sequences were filed in Chinese patent CN105087789A. Illumina universal primers were added in a second PCR round performed with the Phusion High-Fidelity PCR Kit. TCR libraries were paired-end sequenced at 151 bp read length on the Illumina HiSeq X Ten platform. On the authors' methods: Reads without multiplex PCR primers were removed using Cutadapt, read pairs were merged using PEAR, and CDR3 regions were called using MiXCR with default settings. Repertoire diversity used Shannon entropy, and clonality was computed as one minus Shannon entropy divided by ln of productive unique sequence count. Clonotypes present at frequencies of at least 0.5% were defined as dominant or high-frequency T-cell clones. Starting from the raw public reads, TCRdb applied fastp trimming at Q25, assembled clones with MiXCR and retained in-frame beta chains. Identical CDR3 proteins give one entry, which carries the most common genes and DNA. TCRdb's processing, not the study's, gives the V and J calls here. Recorded for this sample are about 15,000 distinct CDR3 sequences; around 27% of them occurred a single time. Around 5.2% of the sample is taken by the ten largest.

By its share of the sample, this clonotype is medium-sized (0.01 to 0.1%). Its binding antigen is unknown. Base qualities are not recorded, but no much larger clone differs from it by a single base. Broad study findings and their caveats: Individual patients mostly had different high-frequency TCR beta clonotypes. Identical dominant CDR3B clonotypes recurred across loci within a patient, yet different tumor locations also harbored unique high-frequency clones. A moderate positive correlation (R approximately 0.35), which was statistically significant, linked local T-cell repertoire clonality to local tumor mutational burden.

The rearrangement joined TRBV20-1 to TRBJ2-7, with the D gene too uncertain to name. The TCR originated in a middle-aged man with non-small cell lung cancer. The specimen sequenced was lung tumor tissue. Here is the DNA: TGCAGTGCCAAGGGCCCAGCCTACGAGCAGTACTTC. Its protein reads: CSAKGPAYEQYF.